This T cell receptor beta chain was sequenced for a study of post-analysis software for immune sequencing data. Study in general: In terms of disease course, relapsing-remitting, secondary progressive and progressive-relapsing multiple sclerosis were included. Study findings and constraints: Controls had significantly higher normalized Chao1 diversity than multiple sclerosis patients. Controls had lower frequencies than patients of about 5 TRBV segments, which included TRBV5-6, TRBV5-1 and TRBV20-1. Strong co-clustering by F measure was evident for samples that had been prepared in the same batch.

On this clonotype: Its antigen is not known.

The V gene's germline CDR1 is SQVTM and CDR2 ANQGSEA. The CDR3 totals 13 residues. Losses at the gene ends were 2 bases for V and 7 bases for J; bases not matched to a gene: 1. Carried by the TCR beta cDNA libraries were unique molecular identifiers. Input populations of roughly 0.95 to 10 million T cells gave rise to a few hundred thousand cDNA molecules. TCRdb reanalysed the PCR reads using MiXCR and keeps one entry per CDR3 protein. This table holds almost 700,000 distinct CDR3 sequences, around 60% found once. This chain uses TRBV29-1 with TRBJ1-4; TRBD1 matches at 10 bases. This TCR was recovered from a girl aged 2 to 10 with multiple sclerosis. Specimen: blood. The CDR3 region is CSVERDRGEKLFF. CDR3 sequence (DNA): TGCAGCGTTGAAAGGGACAGGGGTGAAAAACTGTTTTTT.